The 2 T cell receptor beta chains given below trace back to one sample, sequenced in a study of blood T cells in healthy people across ages. Primers used in a second PCR of about 7 to 12 cycles were a sample-barcoded 5' primer and a J-beta primer mix. From the 5' RACE reads, TCRdb called clonotypes with MiXCR, one entry per CDR3 protein. The table shows 850,000 to 950,000 distinct CDR3 sequences, with roughly 26% occurring only once. The sequencing sample was made of blood. The receptors originated from a woman aged 80 or over in good health.

In its sample, this clonotype was seen a few times. The V and J genes are TRBV5-5 and TRBJ1-5; D perhaps matches TRBD1 (6 bases). From germline, CDR1 is SGHKS and CDR2 YYEKEE (reference sequence). The CDR3 sequence is 14 residues long. V gave up 4 bases and J gave up 0 bases, with 8 bases separating them. DNA for the CDR3: TGTGCCAGCAGCCAGGGGATTAGCAATCAGCCCCAGCATTTT. This gives the protein CASSQGISNQPQHF.

In its sample, this clonotype was seen many times. This sequence joins TRBV7-9 and TRBJ2-6, with a possible D match to TRBD2 (6 bases). Germline V gives CDR1 SEHNR, CDR2 FQNEAQ (reference sequence). The CDR3 spans 16 residues. V lost 6 bases, J lost 0 bases, and 12 bases lay in between. The CDR3 spells CASSPWGVSGANVLTF. In DNA form, the CDR3 reads TGTGCCAGCAGTCCATGGGGGGTCTCTGGGGCCAACGTCCTGACTTTC.